These 29 T cell receptor beta chains came from one sample sequenced in a study of shared clonotypes between healthy human individuals. Method: immunoSEQ multiplex PCR; TCRdb's copy keeps in-frame clones and lacks some. The table has more than 2 million clones, about 94% seen once. The sample comprised naive CD4+ T cells sorted from blood. Subset indicated: CD45RA+ positively selected. Every receptor here comes from a man aged 18-30 years in good health.

The chain employs TRBV9 and TRBJ2-5; D unresolved. The V and J ends lost 4 bases and 2 bases respectively, with 9 bases between them. This CDR3 is 13 amino acids long. CDR1 SGDLS and CDR2 YYNGEE come from the germline V gene. The CDR3 reads CASSPAQQETQYF. CDR3 sequence (DNA): TGTGCCAGCAGCCCCGCACAACAAGAGACCCAGTACTTC.

V is TRBV4-3 and J is TRBJ1-4; D is uncertain. V gave up 4 bases and J gave up 5 bases, with 8 bases separating them. Germline V lookup: CDR1 LGHNA, CDR2 YSLEER. The CDR3 length is 13 residues. The CDR3 loop is CASSLQVNEKLFF. Written as DNA, the CDR3 is TGCGCCAGCAGCCTGCAGGTGAATGAAAAACTGTTTTTT.

The chain links TRBV4-1 to TRBJ2-3; 16 positions agree with TRBD2. The CDR3 totals 17 residues. Germline CDR1 MGHRA, CDR2 YSYEKL. The trim removed 4 bases at V and 3 bases at J, leaving 4 bases unmatched. The CDR3 loop reads CASSPGLAGGPTDTQYF. For the CDR3, the DNA is TGCGCCAGCAGCCCGGGACTAGCGGGGGGGCCAACAGATACGCAGTATTTT.

The chain carries TRBV28 and TRBJ1-5; tentative D call: TRBD1 (6 bases). The CDR3 has 13 amino acids. CDR1 and CDR2 from the germline V gene are MDHEN and SYDVKM. Trimming took 10 bases from V and 3 from J, leaving 13 bases between them. For the CDR3, the DNA is TGTGCCACCAACGGACAGAACAATCAGCCCCAGCATTTT. Translated: CATNGQNNQPQHF.

Concerning this clone itself: The sample holds other DNA sequences that translate to the same CDR3. The chain joins TRBV28 to TRBJ1-2; D not certain. Germline CDR1 and CDR2: MDHEN and SYDVKM. Trimming shortened V by 3 bases and J by 7 bases, and 9 bases separated the two germline ends. The CDR3 has 12 amino acids. CDR3 sequence: CASSLGGGGYTF. CDR3 bases: TGTGCCAGCAGTTTGGGTGGAGGTGGCTACACCTTC.

On this clone: This sample includes further DNA sequences coding for the same CDR3. The J gene is TRBJ2-7, the V gene TRBV29-1; the D gene is possibly TRBD2 (5 bases). CDR1 and CDR2 from the germline V gene are SQVTM and ANQGSEA. The CDR3 extends over 12 amino acids. Trimming left V 7 bases short and J 1 base short, with 11 bases between. CDR3 in DNA: TGCAGCGCTACACGAGGGTCCTACGAGCAGTACTTC. Residues: CSATRGSYEQYF.

The chain is built from TRBV7-2 and TRBJ2-7; D assignment may be TRBD1 or TRBD2 (6 bases each). V lost 3 bases and J 1 base, leaving 25 bases between the germline ends. Germline values: CDR1 SGHTA, CDR2 FQGNSA. The CDR3 extends over 19 amino acids. CDR3 bases: TGTGCCAGCAGCTTGGGGGGCTTTTATATCCGGGACATGTCCTACGAGCAGTACTTC. This translates into CASSLGGFYIRDMSYEQYF.

As regards this clone: The same CDR3 arises from other DNA sequences in this sample as well. V is TRBV6-1 and J is TRBJ1-6, with TRBD1 matching 9 bases. There are 15 residues in the CDR3. From germline, CDR1 is MNHNS and CDR2 SASEGT. V gave up 6 bases and J gave up 13 bases; unmatched junction bases: 13. The CDR3 region is CASSTGGGGSSPLHF. DNA for the CDR3: TGTGCCAGCAGCACAGGGGGCGGAGGTAGTTCGCCCCTCCACTTT.

The chain employs TRBV28 and TRBJ1-1, with D tentatively TRBD1 (5 bases). Between the trimmed V and J ends, which lost 6 bases and 4 bases, there was a span of 15 bases. This CDR3 contains 14 residues. CDR1 and CDR2 from the germline V gene are MDHEN and SYDVKM. CDR3 DNA sequence: TGTGCCAGCAGCCCGGGGGGAGGGAGCACTGAAGCTTTCTTT. Translation gives CASSPGGGSTEAFF.

The chain links TRBV6-5 to TRBJ2-5, with 8 bases identical to TRBD1. Unmatched junction bases numbered 6, after V lost 5 bases and J lost 4 bases. There are 14 residues in the CDR3. Germline-derived CDR1 and CDR2 are MNHEY and SVGAGI. DNA of the CDR3: TGTGCCAGCAGTGTAGCAGGGGGCGCAGAGACCCAGTACTTC. Its translation is CASSVAGGAETQYF.

In nucleotides, the CDR3 is TGTGCCAGCAGCCGGACAGGGGGCGAGTACGAGCAGTACTTC. Amino acid sequence: CASSRTGGEYEQYF. The V gene is TRBV5-4, the J gene TRBJ2-7; 11 bases are shared with TRBD1. The ends lost 4 bases at V and 4 bases at J; junction bases unmatched: 4. CDR1 is SGHNT, CDR2 YYREEE, per germline (reference sequence). The CDR3 contains 14 residues. Using reference TRBV5-4 and TRBJ2-7 for the parts outside the CDR3, the full variable domain is ETGVTQSPTHLIKTRGQQVTLRCSSQSGHNTVSWYQQALGQGPQFIFQYYREEENGRGNFPPRFSGLQFPNYSSELNVNALELDDSALYLCASSRTGGEYEQYFGPGTRLTVT.

V gene TRBV4-1 combines with J gene TRBJ2-7; tentative D call: TRBD2 (5 bases). The germline V and J ends were trimmed by 1 base and 6 bases, with 16 bases remaining between them. Germline CDR1 and CDR2: MGHRA and YSYEKL. The CDR3 has 15 amino acids. The CDR3 loop is CASSQVTRESIEQYF. The CDR3 region has the DNA TGCGCCAGCAGCCAAGTAACGAGGGAGTCCATCGAGCAGTACTTC.

The chain is built from TRBV6-4 and TRBJ2-7; no clear D gene. This CDR3 spans 14 amino acids. The V gene's germline CDR1 is MRHNA and CDR2 SNTAGT. Trimming removed 2 bases at V and 5 bases at J, with 13 bases between. The CDR3 DNA is TGTGCCAGCAGTGACACTCTTCGAAGACACGAGCAGTACTTC. Amino acids: CASSDTLRRHEQYF.

The chain couples TRBV5-1 to TRBJ2-2; D not certain. Between the trimmed V and J ends, which lost 0 bases and 4 bases, there was a span of 10 bases. Germline CDR1 is SGHRS and CDR2 is YFSETQ. CDR3 length: 15 residues. CDR3: CASSLAVQPTGELFF. CDR3 nucleotides: TGCGCCAGCAGCTTGGCCGTACAGCCCACCGGGGAGCTGTTTTTT.

The rearrangement uses TRBV10-3 and TRBJ2-7; 7 bases align to TRBD2. From germline, CDR1 is ENHRY and CDR2 SYGVKD. The V gene end was trimmed by 3 bases and the J gene end by 2 bases; junction bases not matched to a gene: 16. This CDR3 is built from 18 residues. The CDR3 protein is CAISDGPWGGSSAYEQYF. CDR3 sequence (DNA): TGTGCCATCAGTGATGGGCCCTGGGGGGGGAGTAGCGCCTACGAGCAGTACTTC.

This clone was counted once. The gene calls are TRBV30 and TRBJ1-6; D gene uncertain. Germline V gene lookup returns CDR1 GTSNPN and CDR2 SVGIG (reference sequence). V gave up 2 bases and J gave up 7 bases, with 12 bases separating them. The CDR3 extends over 14 amino acids. The CDR3 protein is CAWSTGGSNSPLHF. DNA of the CDR3: TGTGCCTGGAGTACCGGAGGGAGCAATTCACCCCTCCACTTT.

The chain is built from TRBV6-1 and TRBJ2-7, with 7 positions matching TRBD1. Trimming took 0 bases from V and 5 from J; bases not matched to a gene: 10. Per germline, CDR1 MNHNS and CDR2 SASEGT. There are 16 residues in the CDR3. CDR3 sequence reads: CASSEAIRQGPHEQYF. For the CDR3, the DNA is TGTGCCAGCAGTGAAGCTATTAGACAGGGTCCCCACGAGCAGTACTTC.

This chain uses TRBV30 with TRBJ1-2; D may be TRBD1 (5 bases). V was shortened by 0 bases and J by 6 bases, with 11 bases between the two germline ends. The germline V gene encodes CDR1 GTSNPN and CDR2 SVGIG (reference sequence). This CDR3 region has 13 residues. The CDR3 nucleotides read TGTGCCTGGAGTGTACGACGAGGGGATGGCTACACCTTC. This gives the protein CAWSVRRGDGYTF.

V usage is TRBV10-3 and J usage is TRBJ1-1; the match to TRBD1 covers 8 bases. The junction had 5 bases not matched to a gene; V was cut back by 6 bases and J by 5 bases. Germline CDR1 is ENHRY and CDR2 is SYGVKD. This CDR3 contains 13 residues. The chain's CDR3 is CAIRTGDETEAFF. CDR3 in DNA: TGTGCCATCAGGACAGGGGATGAAACTGAAGCTTTCTTT.

This rearrangement joins TRBV7-3 to TRBJ2-1; unclear D gene. Trimming shortened V by 5 bases and J by 0 bases, and 8 bases separated the two germline ends. Germline V CDR1 and CDR2: SGHTA, FQGTGA. The CDR3 spans 14 residues. The CDR3 here is CASSVSSSYNEQFF. The DNA of the CDR3 is TGTGCCAGCAGCGTCAGCAGCTCCTACAATGAGCAGTTCTTC. The variable domain in full, completed from reference TRBV7-3 and TRBJ2-1, reads GAGVSQTPSNKVTEKGKYVELRCDPISGHTALYWYRQSLGQGPEFLIYFQGTGAADDSGLPNDRFFAVRPEGSVSTLKIQRTERGDSAVYLCASSVSSSYNEQFFGPGTRLTVL.

The genes are TRBV10-2 and TRBJ2-2, with TRBD1 matching over 8 bases. V was clipped by 6 bases and J by 2 bases; unmatched bases: 11. The CDR3 runs to 17 residues. Germline V gene lookup returns CDR1 WSHSY and CDR2 SAAADI. The CDR3 region is CASRPDRGGVNTGELFF. The CDR3, as DNA: TGCGCCAGCAGACCCGACAGGGGAGGAGTAAACACCGGGGAGCTGTTTTTT.

V and J are TRBV5-8 and TRBJ1-5, with D possibly matching TRBD1 (6 bases). There are 15 residues in the CDR3. Per the germline V gene, CDR1 is SGHTS and CDR2 is YDEGEE. The germline V and J ends were trimmed by 0 bases and 4 bases, with 11 bases remaining between them. Here the CDR3 DNA reads TGTGCCAGCAGCTTGGTCGGGACACAAAATCAGCCCCAGCATTTT. Protein product: CASSLVGTQNQPQHF. The variable domain in full, with the rest retrieved from reference TRBV5-8 and TRBJ1-5, is EAGVTQSPTHLIKTRGQQATLRCSPISGHTSVYWYQQALGLGLQFLLWYDEGEERNRGNFPPRFSGRQFPNYSSELNVNALELEDSALYLCASSLVGTQNQPQHFGDGTRLSIL.

The chain uses TRBV7-3 and TRBJ2-5, with 11 positions matching TRBD1. Germline trimming cut 5 bases from V and 2 bases from J; bases unmatched to any gene: 10. CDR1 and CDR2 from the germline V gene are SGHTA and FQGTGA. The CDR3 covers 17 residues. The CDR3 bases are TGTGCCAGCAGCCTACCCGGGACAGGGGGTCTTCAAGAGACCCAGTACTTC. Translating gives CASSLPGTGGLQETQYF.

The rearrangement links TRBV27 to TRBJ1-2, with unresolved D. V was clipped by 3 bases and J by 4 bases, with 9 bases between them. Germline CDR1 MNHEY, CDR2 SMNVEV (reference sequence). The CDR3 contains 13 residues. This CDR3 is CASSFGVGYGYTF. CDR3 nucleotide sequence: TGTGCCAGCAGTTTCGGGGTAGGCTATGGCTACACCTTC.

Only one count was recorded for this clone. The chain is built from TRBV19 and TRBJ2-7; D is uncertain. CDR1 LNHDA and CDR2 SQIVND come from the germline V gene (reference sequence). The CDR3 extends over 13 amino acids. V dropped 0 bases and J dropped 9 bases, with 12 bases sitting between them. In DNA, the CDR3 is TGTGCCAGTAGTATAGATCTATCGGCAGGGCAGTACTTC. The encoded protein is CASSIDLSAGQYF.

The V call is TRBV6-6, the J call TRBJ2-7, with a tentative D call TRBD1 (6 bases). This CDR3 contains 16 residues. V was cut by 5 bases and J by 1 base, with 18 bases left in between. Per germline, CDR1 MNHNY and CDR2 SVGAGI (reference sequence). CDR3 residues: CASSASYRDTSYEQYF. CDR3 in DNA: TGTGCCAGCAGTGCATCCTACAGGGATACGTCCTACGAGCAGTACTTC.

In regard to this clone: Distinct nucleotide sequences in the sample also encode this CDR3. The genes are TRBV6-5 and TRBJ2-7; TRBD1 matches at 7 bases. CDR3 length equals 12 residues. V lost 5 bases, J lost 7 bases, and 5 bases stayed unmatched. The germline CDR1 and CDR2 sequences are MNHEY and SVGAGI. The CDR3 DNA reads TGTGCCAGCAGTCGAGGACAGGAGGAGCAGTACTTC. It yields the protein CASSRGQEEQYF.

The chain combines TRBV9 with TRBJ2-3; 7 positions agree with TRBD2. J gave up 3 bases and V 0 bases, and 10 bases lay outside the gene matches. Germline lookup yields CDR1 SGDLS and CDR2 YYNGEE. The CDR3 is 17 amino acids. CDR3 nucleotides: TGTGCCAGCAGCGTAGAATTAGGGGAGGGGTCGACAGATACGCAGTATTTT. Translating gives CASSVELGEGSTDTQYF.

This clone came up a few times. The identical CDR3 is also encoded by other nucleotide sequences in the sample. V and J are TRBV6-5 and TRBJ1-5; D may be TRBD1 (6 bases). Per germline, CDR1 MNHEY and CDR2 SVGAGI. There are 15 residues in the CDR3. V lost 5 bases and J 1 base, leaving 12 bases between the germline ends. This CDR3 is CASSPDRRSNQPQHF. CDR3 in DNA: TGTGCCAGCAGTCCCGACAGGCGGAGCAATCAGCCCCAGCATTTT.